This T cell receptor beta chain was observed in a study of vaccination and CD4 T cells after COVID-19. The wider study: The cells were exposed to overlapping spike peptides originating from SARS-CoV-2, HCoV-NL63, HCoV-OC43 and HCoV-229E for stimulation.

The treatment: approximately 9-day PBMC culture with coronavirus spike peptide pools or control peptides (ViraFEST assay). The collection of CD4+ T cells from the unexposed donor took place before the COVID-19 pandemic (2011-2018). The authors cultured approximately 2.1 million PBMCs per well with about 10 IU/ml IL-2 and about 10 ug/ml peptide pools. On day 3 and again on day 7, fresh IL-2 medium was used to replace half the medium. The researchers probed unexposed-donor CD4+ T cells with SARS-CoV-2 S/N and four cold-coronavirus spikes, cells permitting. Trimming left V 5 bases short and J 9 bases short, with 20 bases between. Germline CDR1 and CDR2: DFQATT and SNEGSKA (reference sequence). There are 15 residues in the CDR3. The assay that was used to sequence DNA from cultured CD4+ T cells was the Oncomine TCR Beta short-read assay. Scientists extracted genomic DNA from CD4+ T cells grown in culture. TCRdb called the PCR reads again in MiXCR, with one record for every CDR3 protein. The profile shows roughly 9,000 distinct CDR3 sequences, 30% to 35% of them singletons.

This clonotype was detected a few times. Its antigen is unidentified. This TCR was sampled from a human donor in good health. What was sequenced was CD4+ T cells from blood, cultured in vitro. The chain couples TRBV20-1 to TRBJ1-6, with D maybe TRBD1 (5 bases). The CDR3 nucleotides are TGCAGTGCTTTGCCGACGGCAGGGATCGGTTCACCCCTCCACTTT. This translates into CSALPTAGIGSPLHF.